The 15 T cell receptor beta chains reported below all come from one sample, sequenced in a study of CD8 T cells in Susac syndrome. With random hexamers, roughly 0.5 to 1 ug RNA was reverse transcribed. TCRdb re-derived calls from the immunoSEQ multiplex PCR reads in MiXCR, one entry per CDR3 protein. The table lists over 150,000 distinct CDR3 sequences, more than 95% of them singletons. The sequencing sample was made of CD4+ T cells from PBMCs. The receptors come from a human donor with Susac syndrome.

J is TRBJ2-4 and V is TRBV12-3 or TRBV12-4, with D perhaps matching TRBD1 or TRBD2 (6 bases each). The V gene lost 4 bases and the J gene lost 11 bases, with 21 bases spanning the gap. CDR3 length: 15 residues. In DNA form, the CDR3 reads TGTGCCAGCAGTTCCCGGGACCTAGGGGGGAGTTTTCAGTACTTC. Its protein product is CASSSRDLGGSFQYF.

Written as DNA, the CDR3 is TGCAGTGCCGGCCCGGCAGGGGGGGTTTCGGGCAATCAGCCCCAGCATTTT. Protein product: CSAGPAGGVSGNQPQHF. The V call is TRBV20-1, the J call TRBJ1-5; 7 positions match TRBD1. This CDR3 has 17 amino acids. Per germline, CDR1 DFQATT and CDR2 SNEGSKA (reference sequence). With V trimmed by 6 bases and J by 2 bases, 16 bases remained unmatched.

The chain combines TRBV18 with TRBJ2-7; D is perhaps TRBD1 (6 bases). Trimming pared 3 bases from V and 4 bases from J, leaving 10 bases between. Germline loops: CDR1 KGHSH, CDR2 LQKENI. CDR3 length: 13 residues. CDR3 amino acids: CASSPDQGYEQYF. CDR3 sequence (DNA): TGTGCCAGCTCACCTGACCAGGGGTACGAGCAGTACTTC.

The V call is TRBV12-3 or TRBV12-4, the J call TRBJ1-2; maybe TRBD1 (6 bases). This CDR3 contains 15 residues. V was clipped by 8 bases and J by 1 base, with 17 bases between them. The CDR3 region is CASSPWTAFNYGYTF. The DNA of the CDR3 is TGTGCCAGCTCGCCCTGGACAGCTTTTAACTATGGCTACACCTTC.

The rearrangement joins TRBV11-2 to TRBJ1-1, with TRBD1 matching 7 bases. The CDR3 loop spans 15 amino acids. Germline CDR1 and CDR2: SGHAT and FQNNGV. The V gene end was trimmed by 1 base and the J gene end by 1 base; junction bases not matched to a gene: 3. Here the CDR3 DNA reads TGTGCCAGCAGCTTAGTGGGACAGCCGAACACTGAAGCTTTCTTT. This sequence encodes CASSLVGQPNTEAFF.

The genes are TRBV3-1 and TRBJ2-7; D is unresolved. Trimming pared 3 bases from V and 6 bases from J, leaving 9 bases between. The CDR3 has 12 amino acids. Germline values: CDR1 LGHDT, CDR2 YNNKEL (reference sequence). The CDR3 nucleotides read TGTGCCAGCAGCCAGGTGGTGGCCGAGCAGTACTTC. Protein sequence: CASSQVVAEQYF.

This clonotype was found once. This chain joins TRBV11-2 and TRBJ2-1; D perhaps matches TRBD2 (6 bases). This CDR3 is built from 12 residues. In germline, CDR1 is SGHAT, CDR2 FQNNGV. In nucleotides, the CDR3 is TGTGCTCTAGGAGGAGGGGCAAATGAGCAGTTCTTC. This encodes CALGGGANEQFF.

This clonotype was found once. The V call is TRBV6-5, the J call TRBJ1-5, with 7 nucleotides matching TRBD1. The CDR3 has 14 residues. Germline trimming cut 6 bases from V and 6 bases from J; bases unmatched to any gene: 8. Germline CDR1 is MNHEY and CDR2 is SVGAGI. The CDR3 reads CASRSTGAAQPQHF. The CDR3 DNA reads as TGTGCCAGCAGGTCAACAGGGGCGGCTCAGCCCCAGCATTTT.

The chain employs TRBV7-9 and TRBJ1-4, with 11 bases identical to TRBD1. The V segment lost 2 bases and the J segment 11 bases; nucleotides outside the gene matches: 7. CDR1 and CDR2 from the germline V gene are SEHNR and FQNEAQ (reference sequence). There are 15 residues in the CDR3. In nucleotides, the CDR3 is TGTGCCAGCAGCTTAACTTCCGGGACAGGGGGTAAACTGTTTTTT. This gives the protein CASSLTSGTGGKLFF.

V gene TRBV20-1 combines with J gene TRBJ2-5; D is unresolved. Germline V gene sequence: CDR1 DFQATT, CDR2 SNEGSKA (reference sequence). This CDR3 has 13 residues. V was clipped by 0 bases and J by 2 bases, with 7 bases between them. In DNA form, the CDR3 reads TGCAGTGCTAGAGAGGGGAATCAAGAGACCCAGTACTTC. Its translation: CSAREGNQETQYF.

CDR3 region: CASSAGGGYEQYF. CDR3 bases: TGCGCCAGCAGCGCGGGGGGCGGCTACGAGCAGTACTTC. J is TRBJ2-7 and V is TRBV5-1, with 8 bases fitting TRBD2. This CDR3 is built from 13 residues. Germline trimming cut 4 bases from V and 3 bases from J; bases unmatched to any gene: 3. Germline CDR1 is SGHRS and CDR2 is YFSETQ. Full variable domain (outside the CDR3, taken from reference TRBV5-1 and TRBJ2-7): KAGVTQTPRYLIKTRGQQVTLSCSPISGHRSVSWYQQTPGQGLQFLFEYFSETQRNKGNFPGRFSGRQFSNSRSEMNVSTLELGDSALYLCASSAGGGYEQYFGPGTRLTVT.

This sequence joins TRBV4-2 and TRBJ2-1; perhaps TRBD2 as D (5 bases). CDR1 and CDR2 (germline): LGHNA, YNFKEQ. This CDR3 has 16 residues. V was clipped by 1 base and J by 0 bases, with 10 bases between them. The chain's CDR3 is CASSQVPGSSYNEQFF. For the CDR3, the DNA is TGTGCCAGCAGCCAAGTCCCGGGGAGCTCCTACAATGAGCAGTTCTTC.

This chain links TRBV27 with TRBJ1-5; D is possibly TRBD1 (5 bases). The germline V gene encodes CDR1 MNHEY and CDR2 SMNVEV (reference sequence). This CDR3 is built from 14 residues. V lost 3 bases and J lost 5, with 11 bases in between. The CDR3 DNA follows: TGTGCCAGCAGTTTGGGAGGGACCCATCAGCCCCAGCATTTT. Residues: CASSLGGTHQPQHF.

The CDR3 region is CASSLLKDSPGFF. CDR3 sequence (DNA): TGTGCCAGCAGCCTCCTCAAAGACTCCCCCGGCTTCTTC. The rearrangement links TRBV3-1 to TRBJ2-1; no firm D call. The CDR3 is 13 residues long. V was cut by 4 bases and J by 16 bases, with 20 bases left in between. Germline loops: CDR1 LGHDT, CDR2 YNNKEL (reference sequence).

The rearrangement links TRBV6-1 to TRBJ2-2; 9 nucleotides match TRBD1. J gave up 4 bases and V 6 bases, and 9 bases lay outside the gene matches. Germline V gives CDR1 MNHNS, CDR2 SASEGT. The CDR3 has 16 residues. The chain's CDR3 is CASSPSGTGITGELFF. In nucleotides, the CDR3 is TGTGCCAGCAGCCCGTCCGGGACAGGGATCACCGGGGAGCTGTTTTTT.